Listed below are T cell receptor beta chains from one sample, sequenced in a study of response to subunit inactivated influenza vaccine. TCRdb passed the RT-PCR reads through MiXCR, listing each CDR3 protein once. Altogether 530,000 or so distinct CDR3 sequences are present, 14% being singletons, with the ten largest covering roughly 11%. Sample: PBMCs from blood, taken about 12 days after vaccination. The receptors originated from a man over 45 who received an inactivated influenza vaccine. Both conserved end residues are part of each CDR3. A D gene is named only where the DNA matches it firmly. Only some rows state a clone size, as once, few, many or a class for expanded clones.

TRBV7-9	-	TRBD2	TRBJ2-1	TGTGACAGCAGCTTGGGGACTAGGCGTCTCAACAATGAGCAGTTCTTC	CDSSLGTRRLNNEQFF
TRBV15	few	-	TRBJ2-7	TGTGCCACCGGCAGGGGCTACGAGCAGTACTTC	CATGRGYEQYF
TRBV10-3	few	TRBD2	TRBJ2-7	TGTGCCATCTCCCCGGCTAGCGGGGGGGCGCCGTACTTC	CAISPASGGAPYF
TRBV9	few	-	TRBJ2-1	TGTGCCAGCAGCGTAGCTACGGGGCGGGATGAGCAGTTCTTC	CASSVATGRDEQFF
TRBV5-1	-	TRBD1	TRBJ2-2	TGCGCCAGCAGCTTGATGGTGACAGGGGATACCGGGGAGCTGTTTTTT	CASSLMVTGDTGELFF
TRBV5-1	few	-	TRBJ2-7	TGCGCCAGCAGCTTGGATCCAGTAAACGAGCAGTACTTC	CASSLDPVNEQYF
TRBV7-9	-	-	TRBJ2-7	TGTGCCAGCAGCTTAACCGGGACGCGAGGCTCGGGCGAGCAGTACTTC	CASSLTGTRGSGEQYF
TRBV7-2	many	-	TRBJ1-4	TGTGCCAGCAGCTTAGGGACGGTGGAAAAACTGTTTTTT	CASSLGTVEKLFF
TRBV20-1	-	TRBD2	TRBJ2-7	TGCAGTGCTACCCCCGGGGGCGGGAGGGCCCCCTACGAGCAGTACTTC	CSATPGGGRAPYEQYF
TRBV28	-	-	TRBJ2-7	TGTGCCAGCAGTTTAAACAGGCTTTCCTACGAGCAGTACTTC	CASSLNRLSYEQYF
TRBV18	-	-	TRBJ2-7	TGTGCCAGCTCACTCAGGGATGGGGACGAGCAGTACTTC	CASSLRDGDEQYF
TRBV27	-	-	TRBJ1-1	TGTGCCTCGGCGGGATGGACTGAAGCTTTCTTT	CASAGWTEAFF
TRBV24-1	few	TRBD1	TRBJ2-3	TGTGCCACCAGTGACCCAGGACAGGTGACAGATACGCAGTATTTT	CATSDPGQVTDTQYF
TRBV28	few	-	TRBJ1-2	TGTGCCAGCATATCTGGGGGGTCCACTTTAGCTAACTATGGCTACACCTTC	CASISGGSTLANYGYTF
TRBV12-3/TRBV12-4	few	-	TRBJ1-5	TGTGCCAGCAGTCGGGGAGGGGCCCCCAATCAGCCCCAGCATTTT	CASSRGGAPNQPQHF
TRBV5-1	-	TRBD1	TRBJ2-1	TGCGCCATCCCCTCCGGCCAGGGACAGGGGGTATACAATGAGCAGTTCTTC	CAIPSGQGQGVYNEQFF
TRBV5-1	few	TRBD1	TRBJ2-2	TGCGCCAGCAGCAGGGGGACAGGGAACGGGGAGCTGTTTTTT	CASSRGTGNGELFF
TRBV7-8	many	TRBD1	TRBJ2-1	TGTGCCAGCAGCTTCGGGACAGGGACTTACAATGAGCAGTTCTTC	CASSFGTGTYNEQFF
TRBV14	few	-	TRBJ2-1	TGTGCCAGCAGCCTTACGGCTAGCGCAAACAATGAGCAGTTCTTC	CASSLTASANNEQFF
TRBV7-9	many	TRBD2	TRBJ2-1	TGTGCCAGCAGCTTAGCATCCTGGACTAGCGGGAGTGAGCAGTTCTTC	CASSLASWTSGSEQFF
TRBV7-8	-	TRBD2	TRBJ2-1	TGTGCCAGCAGCGCGACTCGACTAGCGGGAGTAGTTGATGAGCAGTTCTTC	CASSATRLAGVVDEQFF
TRBV20-1	-	TRBD2	TRBJ2-5	TGCAGTGCTACAGCCTTTCTTGCGGGAGTAGATATGTGGGAGACCCAGTACTTC	CSATAFLAGVDMWETQYF
TRBV5-1	few	TRBD1	TRBJ2-3	TGCGCCAGCAGCGGGGGACAGGGGATAGATACGCAGTATTTT	CASSGGQGIDTQYF
TRBV5-1	many	-	TRBJ2-7	TGCGCCAGCAGGATGTCCCCTCGGGACGGCTACGAGCAGTACTTC	CASRMSPRDGYEQYF
TRBV29-1	few	TRBD2	TRBJ2-3	TGCAGCGTTGTGAAGTGGGAGGGCCGGGGCACAGATACGCAGTATTTT	CSVVKWEGRGTDTQYF
TRBV7-3	few	-	TRBJ2-1	TGTGCCAGCAGCCCCCGAAACGGCCATGAGCAGTTCTTC	CASSPRNGHEQFF
TRBV5-1	-	-	TRBJ2-7	TGCGCCAGCAGCTTGGGACAGGCCGGGAACGAGCAGTACTTC	CASSLGQAGNEQYF
TRBV5-1	-	-	TRBJ2-1	TGCGCCAGCAGCTTGTGGGTCCCTACAGACTTCTCCTACAATGAGCAGTTCTTC	CASSLWVPTDFSYNEQFF
TRBV7-7	few	-	TRBJ2-1	TGTGCTAGCAGCTTACGGGGTACATACAATGAGCAGTTCTTC	CASSLRGTYNEQFF
TRBV5-1	-	TRBD2	TRBJ2-5	TGCGCCAGCAGCCGGATGCTAGCGGGGGGGTACCAAGAGACCCAGTACTTC	CASSRMLAGGYQETQYF
TRBV21-1	few	-	TRBJ2-7	TGTGCCAGCAGCACGATGGACAGGGGGAAATACGAGCAGTACTTC	CASSTMDRGKYEQYF
TRBV7-7	few	-	TRBJ1-3	TGTGCTAGCAGCCCCGATCGTGGAAACACCATATATTTT	CASSPDRGNTIYF
TRBV4-3	few	-	TRBJ1-1	TGCGCCAGCAGCCAAGATCTTGGGGCAACTGGGGAGAACACTGAAGCTTTCTTT	CASSQDLGATGENTEAFF
TRBV12-3/TRBV12-4	many	-	TRBJ1-2	TGTGCCAGCACCAACCCTCTCACGGGAGGCTATGGCTACACCTTC	CASTNPLTGGYGYTF
TRBV2	few	TRBD1	TRBJ2-7	TGTGCCAGCAGAAAAGGGACAGGGGTTGGCGAGCAGTACTTC	CASRKGTGVGEQYF
TRBV9	many	-	TRBJ1-1	TGTGCCAGCAGCGTACGCCCAAGTAACACTGAAGCTTTCTTT	CASSVRPSNTEAFF
TRBV29-1	-	-	TRBJ2-7	TGCAGCGTCCAAGGGGGAGGGACAACCTCCTACGAGCAGTACTTC	CSVQGGGTTSYEQYF
TRBV10-2	few	TRBD2	TRBJ2-7	TGCGCCAGCAGCCCGACTAGCGGGGGGTTGCCCCAGAACTACGAGCAGTACTTC	CASSPTSGGLPQNYEQYF
TRBV9	-	-	TRBJ2-7	TGTGCCAGCAGCGTTCAGGGAACCTCTTACGAGCAGTACTTC	CASSVQGTSYEQYF
TRBV20-1	-	-	TRBJ2-1	TGCAGTGCTAGAGATTATTCCAGGGCCTACAATGAGCAGTTCTTC	CSARDYSRAYNEQFF